The 2 T cell receptor beta chains in this list originate from one sample, sequenced in a study of cytomegalovirus exposure and HLA in healthy donors. The study ran its PCR with 60 Vbeta and 13 Jbeta primers. Assay used: immunoSEQ multiplex PCR; TCRdb lists only in-frame clones, some missing. The sample has 130,000 to 150,000 clones, just under 85% seen once. What was sequenced was PBMCs. Receptors originate from a man aged 40-49 years in good health and CMV-seropositive.

The rearrangement uses TRBV5-1 and TRBJ1-1, with D perhaps matching TRBD1 (5 bases). The ends were cut back, 7 bases at V and 1 base at J, with 14 bases in the middle. Germline CDR1 reads SGHRS; CDR2 reads YFSETQ. The CDR3 totals 14 residues. CDR3 region: CASSRGEKNTEAFF. The CDR3 bases are TGCGCCAGCTCCCGGGGGGAAAAGAACACTGAAGCTTTCTTT.

V gene TRBV7-8 combines with J gene TRBJ2-1; 7 positions agree with TRBD1. V lost 5 bases to trimming and J lost 7 bases; unmatched junction nucleotides: 14. CDR1 and CDR2 (germline): SGHVS, FQNEAQ. The CDR3 covers 16 residues. CDR3 nucleotides: TGTGCCAGCAGCCGCTACAATGTAGGGGGCGGGAATGAGCAGTTCTTC. Translated: CASSRYNVGGGNEQFF.